Listed below are T cell receptor beta chains from one sample, sequenced in a study of blood T cell repertoires in COVID-19. Only in-frame clones appear in the TCRdb table, and some are missing; sequencing was by immunoSEQ multiplex PCR. This table has some 15,000 clones, 85% to 90% appearing once. The sequenced sample was peripheral blood. These receptors were taken from a human donor in a cohort sampled during active COVID-19. Both conserved end residues are part of each CDR3. The D gene is left open where the match is weak. Size is stated for part of the rows, as once, few or many counts, or as a class when the clone is expanded.

TRBJ1-3 NA TRBV7-9 NA TGTGCCAGCAGCTTACCCCAGGGAGGCTCTGGAAACACCATATATTTT CASSLPQGGSGNTIYF
TRBJ2-5 TRBD2 TRBV5-1 NA TGCGCCAGCAGCCGAGGACTAGCGGAAGAGACCCAGTACTTC CASSRGLAEETQYF
TRBJ2-3 TRBD2 TRBV9 NA TGTGCCAGCAGCGGTGGGGCTAGCGGGGGGGCCTTAGATACGCAGTATTTT CASSGGASGGALDTQYF
TRBJ1-2 TRBD1 TRBV20-1 NA TGCAGTGCTAGTTTTCCGACAGGGGGCTATGGCTACACCTTC CSASFPTGGYGYTF
TRBJ2-1 NA TRBV5-3 NA TGTGCCAGAAGCTTGGGCGGTCGGCGGGGGCGAGATGAGCAGTTCTTC CARSLGGRRGRDEQFF
TRBJ2-7 NA TRBV7-9 few TGTGCCATCAGCAGAGAAGACGAGCAGTACTTC CAISREDEQYF
TRBJ2-2 NA TRBV2 NA TGTGCCAGCAGTGAAGGTGGGGGGTACCCCGGGGAGCTGTTTTTT CASSEGGGYPGELFF
TRBJ2-4 TRBD1 TRBV5-4 NA TGTGCCAGCAGCTCCGCCGGGACAGGGGAAAACATTCAGTACTTC CASSSAGTGENIQYF
TRBJ2-5 NA TRBV5-1 NA TGCGCCAGCAGCTTCCAGGGGCCCAAGTCATGGGAGACCCAGTACTTC CASSFQGPKSWETQYF
TRBJ1-6 NA TRBV6-5 NA TGTGCCAGCACCATCAGGGGTTCACCCCTCCACTTT CASTIRGSPLHF
TRBJ2-2 TRBD2 TRBV7-3 NA TGTGCCAGCAGTCGACTAGCGGGAACCGGGGAGCTGTTTTTT CASSRLAGTGELFF
TRBJ2-7 NA TRBV19 NA TGTGCCAGTAGTAGCTCGCTAGCAGCAGCCTACGAGCAGTACTTC CASSSSLAAAYEQYF
TRBJ2-2 NA TRBV18 NA TGTGCCAGCTCCCAGATGACAGGTGGACTGAACACCGGGGAGCTGTTTTTT CASSQMTGGLNTGELFF
TRBJ2-7 TRBD1 TRBV7-9 few TGTGCCAGCAGCTTAGCTCCGACAGGGGGGTACGAGCAGTACTTC CASSLAPTGGYEQYF
TRBJ1-2 NA TRBV3-1/TRBV3-2 NA TGTGCCAGCAGCCAAGATGGGGCAGATAACTATGGCTACACCTTC CASSQDGADNYGYTF
TRBJ2-1 TRBD2 TRBV10-3 NA TGTGCCATCAGTGGGACTAGCGGGAGGGCAGGTGAGCAGTTCTTC CAISGTSGRAGEQFF
TRBJ2-3 TRBD2 TRBV24-1 NA TGTGCCACCAGTGATATACCTAGCGGGATAATAGGAGATACGCAGTATTTT CATSDIPSGIIGDTQYF
TRBJ1-1 NA TRBV2 NA TGTGCCAGCAGTGAACGGGATTACACTGAAGCTTTCTTT CASSERDYTEAFF